The rows below give T cell receptor beta chains drawn from one sample of a study of cytomegalovirus exposure and HLA in healthy donors. TCRdb keeps only in-frame clones here, not all; method: immunoSEQ multiplex PCR. The top ten clones hold under 2% of a sample with 70,000 to 95,000 clones, roughly four fifths of them seen once. Sequenced sample: PBMCs. All receptors derive from a woman in her 30s in good health and CMV-seronegative. CDR3s include the opening cysteine and the closing phenylalanine or tryptophan. A D gene is named only where the DNA matches it firmly. Expanded clones are given a class, and other clones once, few, many or no size at all.

v_gene: TRBV13
j_gene: TRBJ2-1
d_gene: -
abundance: once
CDR3nt: TGTGCCAGCAGCTTAGGCCTTGGAGGGATGAGCTCCTACAATGAGCAGTTCTTC
CDR3aa: CASSLGLGGMSSYNEQFF

v_gene: TRBV5-1
j_gene: TRBJ2-1
d_gene: TRBD1
abundance: -
CDR3nt: TGCGCCAGCAGCTTGGGGCCCCGGACAGGGGGGATGTCTGAGCAGTTCTTC
CDR3aa: CASSLGPRTGGMSEQFF

v_gene: TRBV11-2
j_gene: TRBJ2-3
d_gene: -
abundance: -
CDR3nt: TGTGCCAGCAGCTACTTCCCAGCGGGCCACACAGATACGCAGTATTTT
CDR3aa: CASSYFPAGHTDTQYF

v_gene: TRBV5-5
j_gene: TRBJ2-2
d_gene: TRBD1
abundance: few
CDR3nt: TGTGCCAGCAGCTTGGTCTATGGACAGGGTAACACCGGGGAGCTGTTTTTT
CDR3aa: CASSLVYGQGNTGELFF

v_gene: TRBV7-2
j_gene: TRBJ2-5
d_gene: -
abundance: -
CDR3nt: TGTGCCAGCAGCTTAGTGTCGGGAAGTGGGCAAGAGACCCAGTACTTC
CDR3aa: CASSLVSGSGQETQYF

v_gene: TRBV19
j_gene: TRBJ1-1
d_gene: -
abundance: -
CDR3nt: TGTGCCAGTAGTATAAAGCGGTCGAACACTGAAGCTTTCTTT
CDR3aa: CASSIKRSNTEAFF

v_gene: TRBV4-1
j_gene: TRBJ2-7
d_gene: TRBD1
abundance: once
CDR3nt: TGCGCCAGCAGCCAGACGGGACAGAGGAACTACGAGCAGTACTTC
CDR3aa: CASSQTGQRNYEQYF

v_gene: TRBV4-1
j_gene: TRBJ1-1
d_gene: TRBD1
abundance: -
CDR3nt: TGCGCCAGCAGCCAAGATAGGACAGGGGCCACTGAAGCTTTCTTT
CDR3aa: CASSQDRTGATEAFF

v_gene: TRBV2
j_gene: TRBJ2-1
d_gene: TRBD2
abundance: once
CDR3nt: TGTGCCAGCAGGCGGCCCGGGACTAGCAAGAACAATGAGCAGTTCTTC
CDR3aa: CASRRPGTSKNNEQFF

v_gene: TRBV19
j_gene: TRBJ2-5
d_gene: -
abundance: -
CDR3nt: TGTGCCAGTAGTACCACCGTACTATGGCAAGAGACCCAGTACTTC
CDR3aa: CASSTTVLWQETQYF

v_gene: TRBV5-1
j_gene: TRBJ1-2
d_gene: TRBD1
abundance: -
CDR3nt: TGCGCCAGCAGCATGACAGGGGGAGAAGGCTACACCTTC
CDR3aa: CASSMTGGEGYTF

v_gene: TRBV7-8
j_gene: TRBJ2-7
d_gene: TRBD2
abundance: -
CDR3nt: TGTGCCAGCAGCCCCAGGTTTAGCGGGAGGGCCCACGAGCAGTACTTC
CDR3aa: CASSPRFSGRAHEQYF

v_gene: TRBV5-6
j_gene: TRBJ2-3
d_gene: -
abundance: -
CDR3nt: TGTGCCAGCAGCTTGCGTAACAGGGCCAGGAATACGCAGTATTTT
CDR3aa: CASSLRNRARNTQYF

v_gene: TRBV6-1
j_gene: TRBJ1-5
d_gene: TRBD1
abundance: -
CDR3nt: TGTGCCAGCAGTGGGGGGACAGGGAACTATCAGCCCCAGCATTTT
CDR3aa: CASSGGTGNYQPQHF

v_gene: TRBV28
j_gene: TRBJ1-5
d_gene: TRBD1
abundance: -
CDR3nt: TGTGCCAGCAGCTCCGTCGGACAGGGCTTTGATCAGCCCCAGCATTTT
CDR3aa: CASSSVGQGFDQPQHF

v_gene: TRBV11-2
j_gene: TRBJ2-2
d_gene: TRBD1
abundance: -
CDR3nt: TGTGCCAGCAGCCCACAGACAGGGCTTTACACCGGGGAGCTGTTTTTT
CDR3aa: CASSPQTGLYTGELFF

v_gene: TRBV30
j_gene: TRBJ1-2
d_gene: -
abundance: few
CDR3nt: TGTGCCTGGGATGAAGGTGGAGGCAGGGGCTACACCTTC
CDR3aa: CAWDEGGGRGYTF

v_gene: TRBV14
j_gene: TRBJ1-2
d_gene: -
abundance: -
CDR3nt: TGTGCCAGCAGCCAAACCGGACTCATCTATGGCTACACCTTC
CDR3aa: CASSQTGLIYGYTF

v_gene: TRBV7-8
j_gene: TRBJ2-3
d_gene: -
abundance: -
CDR3nt: TGTGCCAGCAACAGGGCTGAAGATACGCAGTATTTT
CDR3aa: CASNRAEDTQYF

v_gene: TRBV9
j_gene: TRBJ1-1
d_gene: -
abundance: -
CDR3nt: TGTGCCAGCAGCGTAGCGGCCAGCGACACTGAAGCTTTCTTT
CDR3aa: CASSVAASDTEAFF

v_gene: TRBV10-3
j_gene: TRBJ2-1
d_gene: -
abundance: -
CDR3nt: TGTGCCATCGGGGGGTCAGGGCAGTTCTTC
CDR3aa: CAIGGSGQFF

v_gene: TRBV7-8
j_gene: TRBJ2-5
d_gene: -
abundance: -
CDR3nt: TGTGCCGTTGAAGGCCGACAGACCCAAGAGACCCAGTACTTC
CDR3aa: CAVEGRQTQETQYF

v_gene: TRBV7-8
j_gene: TRBJ2-1
d_gene: TRBD2
abundance: -
CDR3nt: TGTGCCAGCAGCTTAATTGGACTAGCGGGAGGGCCGTTTACCTACAATGAGCAGTTCTTC
CDR3aa: CASSLIGLAGGPFTYNEQFF

v_gene: TRBV15
j_gene: TRBJ2-3
d_gene: TRBD2
abundance: -
CDR3nt: TGTGCCACCAGCAGAGGAGCGGGAGGGGGGACGCAGTATTTT
CDR3aa: CATSRGAGGGTQYF